The clone carrying this T cell receptor (beta chain) was picked up one time. Its antigen is unknown. CDR3 length: 16 residues. Germline V gene sequence: CDR1 KGHSH, CDR2 LQKENI. V lost 4 bases and J lost 4, with 19 bases in between. It was with random hexamers that roughly 0.45 to 1 ug RNA was reverse transcribed. The TCR beta CDR3 was amplified by immunoSEQ multiplex PCR across 54 Vbeta, 13 Jbeta. TCRdb redid the calling of the immunoSEQ multiplex PCR reads with MiXCR, one entry per CDR3 protein. The profile covers about 250,000 distinct CDR3 sequences, with roughly 95% appearing a single time and roughly 0.072% taken by the ten largest. This specimen comes from a study of CD8 T cells in Susac syndrome. Findings of the study overall: Individuals included in the TCR sequencing and HLA analysis were acknowledged by the study to be relatively few in number.

From blood CD8+ and CD4+ T cells, the TCR beta chain was sequenced. Negative isolation yielded CD4+ and CD8+ T cells, and FACS enriched TEMRA cells. V usage is TRBV18 and J usage is TRBJ2-5; D tentatively fits TRBD1 or TRBD2 (5 bases each). The origin of this receptor is a human donor with multiple sclerosis. Source material: CD4+ T cells from PBMCs. CDR3 loop: CASSRSELWGRETQYF. DNA for the CDR3: TGTGCCAGCTCACGATCAGAACTTTGGGGACGAGAGACCCAGTACTTC.